The T cell receptor (beta chain) described here comes from a study of blood T cell repertoires in COVID-19. Overall study: Whether acute or convalescent, the COVID-19 samples came from the United States, Italy and Spain. Sources were T cells, B-cell-depleted T cells, or PBMCs; the material itself was cDNA or gDNA.

Original processing notes: Reference gene primer amplification gave estimated nucleated cell counts. The table came from immunoSEQ multiplex PCR; TCRdb's copy has only in-frame clones and leaves some out. V and J calls plus clone size are reproduced from that table; the DNA served to infer D and trimming. The profile shows about 120,000 clones, 82% of them singletons. Sequences were obtained from peripheral blood. The origin of this receptor is a man between 70 and 80 years old with acute or convalescent COVID-19.

CDR3 residues: CASSIRGLFGGSDTQYF. The CDR3 bases are TGTGCCAGTAGTATCCGCGGACTATTCGGGGGATCAGATACGCAGTATTTT. This chain joins TRBV19 and TRBJ2-3; the D gene is possibly TRBD2 (6 bases). V was cut by 3 bases and J by 4 bases, with 20 bases left in between. In germline, CDR1 is LNHDA, CDR2 SQIVND (reference sequence). The CDR3 consists of 17 residues.